Each of the 3 T cell receptor beta chains below was sequenced from the same sample in a study of T cell repertoires in cytomegalovirus infection. TCRdb ran MiXCR on the reads and lists one entry per CDR3 protein. The table records about 310,000 distinct CDR3 sequences, roughly 9.3% of them present only once. The sequenced sample consisted of PBMCs. All receptors come from a human donor in good health (CMV status not recorded). Some clones in this sample may be carry-over from other donors' samples.

This clonotype was picked up a small number of times. J is TRBJ2-1 and V is TRBV10-3; 8 nucleotides align to TRBD2. Looked up from germline, CDR1 is ENHRY and CDR2 is SYGVKD. After removal of 7 bases from V and 2 bases from J, the junction contained 4 bases not matched to a gene. This CDR3 region has 14 residues. CDR3 sequence (DNA): TGTGCCATCACTCGCGGGGGGCCCTACAATGAGCAGTTCTTC. Its translation is CAITRGGPYNEQFF.

This clonotype was observed many times. The J gene is TRBJ2-1, the V gene TRBV12-3 or TRBV12-4; TRBD2 matches at 10 bases. The CDR3 is 15 amino acids. Unmatched junction bases numbered 8, after V lost 2 bases and J lost 10 bases. The CDR3 sequence: CASSLITSGDREQFF. The CDR3 region has the DNA TGTGCCAGCAGTTTAATTACTAGCGGGGACAGGGAGCAGTTCTTC.

This rearrangement joins TRBV3-1 to TRBJ2-7; tentatively, D is TRBD2 (5 bases). Germline-derived CDR1 and CDR2 are LGHDT and YNNKEL (reference sequence). The CDR3 covers 13 residues. The V end lost 4 bases, the J end lost 4 bases, and 11 bases lay between the germline ends. Here the CDR3 reads CASSRTVSYEQYF. The CDR3 nucleotides read TGTGCCAGCAGCCGGACTGTGTCGTACGAGCAGTACTTC.